This is a list of T cell receptor beta chains from one sample in a study of technical replicates of blood from a handful of donors. Measured with immunoSEQ multiplex PCR; TCRdb has only the in-frame clones, and not every one. The table includes 70,000 to 95,000 clones, approximately 96% detected once. The specimen sequenced was T cells isolated from PBMCs. The receptor set was obtained from a human donor in good health. Each CDR3 is given with its conserved first and last residue.

cdr3_aa | j_call | v_call
CASSLAGSGTDTQYF | TRBJ2-3 | TRBV28
CATTLYLGANNEQFF | TRBJ2-1 | TRBV19
CASSLSGSETQYF | TRBJ2-5 | TRBV5-4
CAITDRGYYTEAFF | TRBJ1-1 | TRBV10-3
CAIRPGLLYEQYF | TRBJ2-7 | TRBV10-3
CASSQSRGGGLINQPQHF | TRBJ1-5 | TRBV23-1
CASRLTGTGELFF | TRBJ2-2 | TRBV27
CASSLSRLAGYNEQFF | TRBJ2-1 | TRBV28
CASSTGQGIGTQYF | TRBJ2-3 | TRBV7-9
CASRFKRGKNIQYF | TRBJ2-4 | TRBV7-2
CASSLKSGNYGYTF | TRBJ1-2 | TRBV7-9
CASSPGGARQPQHF | TRBJ1-5 | TRBV27
CASSPGRRAYEQYF | TRBJ2-7 | TRBV4-3
CASSDYKVSQPQHF | TRBJ1-5 | TRBV25-1
CASSSRTITTGSEQFF | TRBJ2-1 | TRBV5-1
CASRPRQAYEAFF | TRBJ1-1 | TRBV6-5
CAWSLGYEQYF | TRBJ2-7 | TRBV30
CSVTGNTEAFF | TRBJ1-1 | TRBV29-1
CASSLQGWINEQYF | TRBJ2-7 | TRBV28
CASSDNRVQPQHF | TRBJ1-5 | TRBV6-5
CASSTGIESNQPQHF | TRBJ1-5 | TRBV5-1
CASSMGAGDTDTQYF | TRBJ2-3 | TRBV19
CASSPEGGSRGGYTF | TRBJ1-2 | TRBV19
CASSLRLAWNGELFF | TRBJ2-2 | TRBV5-5
CASSTGYNEQFF | TRBJ2-1 | TRBV27
CATSKGQSYEQYF | TRBJ2-7 | TRBV15
CASSLQGTYGYTF | TRBJ1-2 | TRBV5-1
CASSEQAPLHEQYF | TRBJ2-7 | TRBV10-1
CASSLLRSGGLNTEAFF | TRBJ1-1 | TRBV11-2
CAISAGGQPINGYTF | TRBJ1-2 | TRBV10-3
CASSPDGTSRETQYF | TRBJ2-5 | TRBV19
CASSPIDRELDNEQFF | TRBJ2-1 | TRBV14
CASSLQGSQLYYGYTF | TRBJ1-2 | TRBV7-3
CAWSTISSYNEQFF | TRBJ2-1 | TRBV30
CAWSADNFNTEAFF | TRBJ1-1 | TRBV30
CAWSFIAGVAGELFF | TRBJ2-2 | TRBV30
CASSLSRLALSYEQYF | TRBJ2-7 | TRBV7-9
CASSHPDRASYEQYF | TRBJ2-7 | TRBV5-6
CASSPGTGGRYEQYF | TRBJ2-7 | TRBV4-1
CASSTTGRTEAFF | TRBJ1-1 | TRBV19
CASNGGTDYEQYF | TRBJ2-7 | TRBV10-1
CASSGGHRFIGTEAFF | TRBJ1-1 | TRBV25-1